This T cell receptor (beta chain) was recorded in a study of PD-L1 blockade in urothelial cancer (dated by TCRdb to 2017 to 2019). Study-level background: Every patient began therapy in the mid-2010s and was given atezolizumab 1,200 mg intravenously every 3 weeks. An exploratory multi-omic analysis was conducted of the somatic, immune and clinical correlates of response to PD-L1 blockade with atezolizumab in urothelial cancer. About 85% of the roughly 29 patients were identified as males with urothelial cancer of bladder origin, and a prior smoking history was reported by 18 of 29 patients. Pretreatment tumor samples, along with matched peripheral blood collected serially before and after atezolizumab treatment, underwent TCR sequencing. A median of around 150,000 T cells and 80,000 or so unique TCRs was obtained from blood samples, and a median clonality of approximately 0.086 was observed. Durable clinical benefit was achieved by nine patients and was not achieved by 20 patients. Durable clinical benefit was defined as a progression-free survival longer than 6 months, and TCR features were additionally tested against progression-free survival and overall survival. Blood samples were analyzed 3 weeks after the start of treatment (second dose) and 6 weeks after the start of treatment. Pretreatment blood TCR-seq was available for twenty-nine patients, at least one posttreatment blood collection was obtained for approximately 25 patients, and tumor TCR-seq was available for approximately 25 patients. In the same patients, whole exome sequencing and RNA sequencing of pretreatment tumors were performed in addition to TCR sequencing. Patients had an ECOG performance status of 0 or 1 and had received between 0 and 3 prior chemotherapy regimens. Results the study describes overall, beyond this receptor: A pretreatment peripheral blood TCR clonality below the median was linked to improved progression-free and overall survival. Among patients with durable benefit, tumor-associated TCR clones showed greater expansion in peripheral blood 3 weeks after treatment started (n = 22, p = 0.022). Because the sample size was small (n ≈ 30) and many of the analyses were exploratory, the results are meant to be hypothesis-generating.

Synthetic TCR analog templates were spiked into each PCR so that absolute template abundance could be estimated from read counts. The immunoSEQ assay was used to amplify TCRbeta CDR3 regions from genomic DNA with bias-controlled V and J gene primers. Sequencing of rearranged TCRbeta segments was performed at approximately 20X coverage. On the study's bioinformatics: Sequencing errors were corrected by clustering, and CDR3s were annotated against IMGT so that V, D and J genes could be assigned. Downstream analyses used only productive TCRbeta rearrangements, leaving out any out-of-frame or stop-codon sequences. Clonality was calculated as one minus the Shannon entropy normalized by the log of the number of unique productive sequences. Clones differing between time points or between blood and tumor were identified by Fisher's exact test with Benjamini-Hochberg correction at adjusted p below 0.01. The table comes from immuneACCESS by way of TCRdb, which keeps in-frame sequences with V and J called. Part of the clones is missing from these tables; in studies checked, under half for an unresolved V gene and the rest for unknown reasons. That table is the source of V, J and clone size, and D and trimming were worked out from the DNA. The sample data list more than 30,000 clones, and around four fifths of these were observed just once. The ten largest clonotypes hold about a sixth of the sample.

Of note for this clone: The target of this receptor is not known. No much larger clonotype is one base removed from it; base qualities were not supplied.

Based on the germline V gene, the CDR1 and CDR2 sequences are SQVTM and ANQGSEA. Compared with germline, V lacks 7 bases and J lacks 5 bases; bases without a gene match: 5. The cysteine opens and the phenylalanine closes a CDR3 of 12 amino acids. Only the CDR3 part of the read is kept: 36 bases, read in frame from the first base. The cohort comprised nearly 30 patients with locally advanced or metastatic urothelial carcinoma treated at Memorial Sloan Kettering on a trial protocol. Peripheral blood mononuclear cells were collected pretreatment and during treatment, with between 1 and 8 total time points obtained per patient. The Qiagen DNeasy Blood extraction kit was used to purify genomic DNA from total PBMCs and from tumor samples. PBMCs were collected pretreatment and during treatment, and were isolated and stored as previously described.

This sequence was found in a man in his sixties with urothelial cancer. The chain joins TRBV29-1 to TRBJ2-7; TRBD1 lines up with 10 middle nucleotides. Sample: PBMCs, taken around atezolizumab (anti-PD-L1) treatment. CDR3 reads: CSAGQGKHEQYF. Read as DNA, the sequence is TGCAGCGCGGGACAGGGGAAACACGAGCAGTACTTC.